These T cell receptor beta chains were read from a single sample in a study of T cells in Graves' hyperthyroidism and ophthalmopathy. TCRdb analysed the multiplex PCR reads with MiXCR anew, one entry per CDR3 protein. In the table there are about 320,000 distinct CDR3 sequences, around a sixth of which are singletons. Sequencing was performed on blood. The receptor set was obtained from a man aged 30 to 45 with Graves' hyperthyroidism. Each CDR3 is given with its conserved first and last residue. D genes are given only for firm matches. Where a row states a size, it is once, few, many or the class of an expanded clone; other rows omit it.

d_call: TRBD1
v_call: TRBV15
clone_size: many
j_call: TRBJ2-7
cdr3_nt: TGTGCCACCAGCACAGCTACCGGGACAGGCTACGAGCAGTACTTC
cdr3_aa: CATSTATGTGYEQYF

d_call: TRBD1
v_call: TRBV7-9
clone_size: few
j_call: TRBJ2-5
cdr3_nt: TGTGCCAGCAGCACAGGGGCGATGAACCAAGAGACCCAGTACTTC
cdr3_aa: CASSTGAMNQETQYF

d_call: TRBD2
v_call: TRBV9
clone_size: many
j_call: TRBJ2-3
cdr3_nt: TGTGCCAGCAGCTCCGGACTAGCTGCTAGCACAGATACGCAGTATTTT
cdr3_aa: CASSSGLAASTDTQYF

d_call: -
v_call: TRBV18
clone_size: many
j_call: TRBJ2-7
cdr3_nt: TGTGCCAGCTCACCCCAACTTAATAGCGCCGACGAGCAGTACTTC
cdr3_aa: CASSPQLNSADEQYF

d_call: -
v_call: TRBV20-1
clone_size: many
j_call: TRBJ2-5
cdr3_nt: TGCAGTGATCCCCGGGACAAACAAGAGACCCAGTACTTC
cdr3_aa: CSDPRDKQETQYF

d_call: -
v_call: TRBV7-3
clone_size: many
j_call: TRBJ1-2
cdr3_nt: TGTGCCAGCAGCTTAATAGTCGGCAGGTTTTTGGGTGGTGGATATGGCTACACCTTC
cdr3_aa: CASSLIVGRFLGGGYGYTF

d_call: -
v_call: TRBV3-1
clone_size: many
j_call: TRBJ1-1
cdr3_nt: TGTGCCAGCAGCCAAGATGACGGAGCTGAAGCTTTCTTT
cdr3_aa: CASSQDDGAEAFF

d_call: -
v_call: TRBV5-1
clone_size: few
j_call: TRBJ2-7
cdr3_nt: TGCGCCAGCAGCCGTGGCCGGGGCGAGCAGTGCTTC
cdr3_aa: CASSRGRGEQCF

d_call: -
v_call: TRBV27
clone_size: many
j_call: TRBJ1-1
cdr3_nt: TGTGCCAGCAGTTCCCCCCTTCGCGGAAACACTGAAGCTTTCTTT
cdr3_aa: CASSSPLRGNTEAFF

d_call: TRBD2
v_call: TRBV7-9
clone_size: -
j_call: TRBJ2-7
cdr3_nt: TGTGCCAGCAGCTCCAACATAGCGGGAGGGCCGGCAGTAAAAGCCTACGAGCAGTACTTC
cdr3_aa: CASSSNIAGGPAVKAYEQYF

d_call: -
v_call: TRBV11-3
clone_size: many
j_call: TRBJ2-4
cdr3_nt: TGTGCCAGCAGCCCCTCGGAGGGGTGGGACATTCAGTACTTC
cdr3_aa: CASSPSEGWDIQYF

d_call: -
v_call: TRBV6-1
clone_size: many
j_call: TRBJ1-1
cdr3_nt: TGTGCCAGCGCCCCTGGGCAGGGGTCGAACACTGAAGCTTTCTTT
cdr3_aa: CASAPGQGSNTEAFF

d_call: -
v_call: TRBV19
clone_size: -
j_call: TRBJ1-1
cdr3_nt: TGTGCCAGTAGTTCTACTAGGACGCTACTGAACACTGAAGCTTTCTTT
cdr3_aa: CASSSTRTLLNTEAFF

d_call: -
v_call: TRBV24-1
clone_size: -
j_call: TRBJ1-6
cdr3_nt: TGTGCCACCAGCAAGGGGTTTAATTCACCCCTCCACTTT
cdr3_aa: CATSKGFNSPLHF

d_call: -
v_call: TRBV6-1
clone_size: few
j_call: TRBJ1-1
cdr3_nt: TGTGCCAGCAGCTCTGAAACAGGCGTGAACACTGAAGCTTTCTTT
cdr3_aa: CASSSETGVNTEAFF

d_call: -
v_call: TRBV2
clone_size: few
j_call: TRBJ1-2
cdr3_nt: TGTGCCAGCAGTCTCCCCTGGCGGGGGGGGGCCGATGTGGAGGATGGCTACACCTTC
cdr3_aa: CASSLPWRGGADVEDGYTF

d_call: TRBD2
v_call: TRBV5-1
clone_size: -
j_call: TRBJ2-1
cdr3_nt: TGCGCCAGCAGCTTGGAGGTAGCGGGAGGGTTCGATGAGCAGTTCTTC
cdr3_aa: CASSLEVAGGFDEQFF

d_call: -
v_call: TRBV5-1
clone_size: many
j_call: TRBJ1-2
cdr3_nt: TGCGCCAGCAGCACGGACGGCGGCTACACCTTC
cdr3_aa: CASSTDGGYTF

d_call: -
v_call: TRBV15
clone_size: few
j_call: TRBJ2-3
cdr3_nt: TGTGCCACGAGCCGGTTGGGCCTAAGCGTGGATACGCAGTATTTT
cdr3_aa: CATSRLGLSVDTQYF

d_call: TRBD1
v_call: TRBV30
clone_size: few
j_call: TRBJ2-2
cdr3_nt: TGTGCCTGGTTTCGGACAGGGGAAAGTGGGCTGTTTTTT
cdr3_aa: CAWFRTGESGLFF

d_call: TRBD1
v_call: TRBV18
clone_size: few
j_call: TRBJ1-6
cdr3_nt: TGTGCCAGCTCACCCCTGACAGGGTATAATTCACCCCTCCACTTT
cdr3_aa: CASSPLTGYNSPLHF

d_call: -
v_call: TRBV2
clone_size: once
j_call: TRBJ1-4
cdr3_nt: TGTGCCAGCAGCGGAGGCCCAGTTGGAAAACTGTTTTTT
cdr3_aa: CASSGGPVGKLFF

d_call: -
v_call: TRBV20-1
clone_size: many
j_call: TRBJ1-1
cdr3_nt: TGCAGTGCTAGGAAGTCGGGGGCGCTGAGCACTGAAGCTTTCTTT
cdr3_aa: CSARKSGALSTEAFF

d_call: -
v_call: TRBV9
clone_size: many
j_call: TRBJ2-1
cdr3_nt: TGTGCCAGCACGGTAGCGGACACATGGGATGAGCAGTTCTTC
cdr3_aa: CASTVADTWDEQFF

d_call: -
v_call: TRBV12-3/TRBV12-4
clone_size: once
j_call: TRBJ2-1
cdr3_nt: TGTGCCAGCAGTCTGGGGCTCAGGGAGCAGTTCTTC
cdr3_aa: CASSLGLREQFF

d_call: TRBD2
v_call: TRBV20-1
clone_size: -
j_call: TRBJ2-5
cdr3_nt: TGCAGTGCCAGGGAAGGGACTAGCATTCAAGAGACCCAGTACTTC
cdr3_aa: CSAREGTSIQETQYF

d_call: TRBD2
v_call: TRBV20-1
clone_size: many
j_call: TRBJ2-1
cdr3_nt: TGCAGTGCTAGAGTTGGGCTAGCGGGATTTAACAATGAGCAGTTCTTC
cdr3_aa: CSARVGLAGFNNEQFF

d_call: TRBD1
v_call: TRBV18
clone_size: -
j_call: TRBJ1-2
cdr3_nt: TGTGCCAGCTCGGGGGGACAGGGGTTCTCCGGCTACACCTTC
cdr3_aa: CASSGGQGFSGYTF

d_call: -
v_call: TRBV12-3/TRBV12-4
clone_size: many
j_call: TRBJ1-2
cdr3_nt: TGTGCCAGCAGTCCCAACGGCCCAGGCTACACCTTC
cdr3_aa: CASSPNGPGYTF

d_call: TRBD1
v_call: TRBV11-2
clone_size: many
j_call: TRBJ1-4
cdr3_nt: TGTGCCAGCAGCTTCGGGACAGGGATGGATGAAAAACTGTTTTTT
cdr3_aa: CASSFGTGMDEKLFF

d_call: TRBD2
v_call: TRBV20-1
clone_size: -
j_call: TRBJ2-7
cdr3_nt: TGCAGAGCCTTACTAGCGCGCAGCTACGAGCAGTACTTC
cdr3_aa: CRALLARSYEQYF

d_call: TRBD2
v_call: TRBV7-9
clone_size: -
j_call: TRBJ2-7
cdr3_nt: TGTGCCAGCAGCTTGACTAGCGGGATGTTCAACGAGCGGTACTTC
cdr3_aa: CASSLTSGMFNERYF

d_call: TRBD1
v_call: TRBV12-3/TRBV12-4
clone_size: many
j_call: TRBJ1-4
cdr3_nt: TGTGCCAGCAGGGGGACAGGGGAGACTAATGAAAAACTGTTTTTT
cdr3_aa: CASRGTGETNEKLFF

d_call: -
v_call: TRBV4-1
clone_size: few
j_call: TRBJ1-2
cdr3_nt: TGCGCCAGCAGCCAAGTGGGAGGGACCTATGGCTACACCTTC
cdr3_aa: CASSQVGGTYGYTF

d_call: -
v_call: TRBV2
clone_size: -
j_call: TRBJ1-6
cdr3_nt: TGTGCCGGCGATTGGGGGTCCTATAATTCATCCCTCCACTTT
cdr3_aa: CAGDWGSYNSSLHF

d_call: -
v_call: TRBV24-1
clone_size: few
j_call: TRBJ2-1
cdr3_nt: TGTGCCACCAGTGACCCCCGGCGCAATGAGCAGTTCTTC
cdr3_aa: CATSDPRRNEQFF

d_call: -
v_call: TRBV9
clone_size: few
j_call: TRBJ2-2
cdr3_nt: TGTGCCAGCAGCAAGATGGGTCCCGGGGAGCTGTTTTTT
cdr3_aa: CASSKMGPGELFF

d_call: -
v_call: TRBV7-3
clone_size: many
j_call: TRBJ2-5
cdr3_nt: TGTGCCAGCAGCTCGAGAGCGGACCAAGAGACCCAGTACTTC
cdr3_aa: CASSSRADQETQYF

d_call: -
v_call: TRBV6-6
clone_size: -
j_call: TRBJ1-2
cdr3_nt: TGTGCCAGCAGTTACTCACTTTCACACTATGGCTACACCTTC
cdr3_aa: CASSYSLSHYGYTF

d_call: -
v_call: TRBV12-3/TRBV12-4
clone_size: -
j_call: TRBJ1-1
cdr3_nt: TGTGCCAGCGACGGGAACACTGAAGCTTTCTTT
cdr3_aa: CASDGNTEAFF

d_call: TRBD1
v_call: TRBV12-3/TRBV12-4
clone_size: many
j_call: TRBJ2-3
cdr3_nt: TGTGCCAGCAGTCCTGACAGGGGAATGACAGATACGCAGTATTTT
cdr3_aa: CASSPDRGMTDTQYF

d_call: TRBD2
v_call: TRBV9
clone_size: few
j_call: TRBJ2-7
cdr3_nt: TGTGCCAGCAGCTCAGGGTCCGGGACTAGCGGGATAGCGCAGTACTTC
cdr3_aa: CASSSGSGTSGIAQYF

d_call: -
v_call: TRBV7-7
clone_size: few
j_call: TRBJ2-2
cdr3_nt: TGTGCTAGCAGCCTCCGCGGAACTCAGGAGCTGTTTTTT
cdr3_aa: CASSLRGTQELFF

d_call: -
v_call: TRBV20-1
clone_size: -
j_call: TRBJ2-2
cdr3_nt: TGCAGTGCTAGGGTGACTTGGGACCGGGAGCTGTTTTTT
cdr3_aa: CSARVTWDRELFF

d_call: -
v_call: TRBV12-3/TRBV12-4
clone_size: many
j_call: TRBJ1-5
cdr3_nt: TGTGCCAGCAGCTCAACTGACGGTCCTAGCAATCAGCCCCAGCATTTT
cdr3_aa: CASSSTDGPSNQPQHF

d_call: -
v_call: TRBV25-1
clone_size: few
j_call: TRBJ2-3
cdr3_nt: TGTGCCAGCAAGGCGAGGTCAACAGATACGCAGTATTTT
cdr3_aa: CASKARSTDTQYF

d_call: -
v_call: TRBV3-1
clone_size: many
j_call: TRBJ2-2
cdr3_nt: TGTGCCAGCAGCCCACAGAGGGGTAAAAGCACCGGGGAGCTGTTTTTT
cdr3_aa: CASSPQRGKSTGELFF

d_call: -
v_call: TRBV6-1
clone_size: few
j_call: TRBJ2-7
cdr3_nt: TGTGCCAGCAGTGAAGAGATGATTTCGGTATACGAGCAGTACTTC
cdr3_aa: CASSEEMISVYEQYF

d_call: -
v_call: TRBV19
clone_size: -
j_call: TRBJ2-2
cdr3_nt: TGTGCCAGTAGTATAGGGGTTTCCGGGGAGCTGTTTTTT
cdr3_aa: CASSIGVSGELFF

d_call: -
v_call: TRBV5-1
clone_size: few
j_call: TRBJ2-7
cdr3_nt: TGCGCCAGCAGCTTGGACGACGGGACATCTTCCTACGAGCAGTACTTC
cdr3_aa: CASSLDDGTSSYEQYF

d_call: -
v_call: TRBV24-1
clone_size: -
j_call: TRBJ2-5
cdr3_nt: TGTGCCACCGGGTCTGTTGACCTGTACCAAGAGACCCAGTACTTC
cdr3_aa: CATGSVDLYQETQYF